This T cell receptor (beta chain) appears in the sequencing data of a study of T cell repertoires in cytomegalovirus infection. As for this clonotype: The antigen is not known.

V dropped 6 bases and J dropped 0; count of bases not matched to a gene: 12. Germline V gives CDR1 SQVTM, CDR2 ANQGSEA. The CDR3 length is 16 residues. Each CDR3 protein gets one entry after TCRdb re-called the reads with MiXCR. Of about 58,000 distinct CDR3 sequences in the sample, about a fifth were seen once. Points from the study as a whole: Clonotypes of TCR beta that were HLA-C-restricted and CMV-specific dominated the ex vivo response.

The sample was CD8+ T cells from cultured PBMCs, taken from culture after CMV antigen stimulation. This clonotype was obtained from a human donor in good health (CMV status not recorded). Some clones in this sample may be carry-over from other donors' samples. The chain joins TRBV29-1 to TRBJ1-1, with TRBD1 matching 8 bases. The CDR3 protein is CSVRGLTGAMNTEAFF. The CDR3 DNA sequence: TGCAGCGTCCGCGGACTGACAGGGGCTATGAACACTGAAGCTTTCTTT.